One sample yielded the 27 T cell receptor beta chains listed below, sequenced in a study of blood T cell repertoires in COVID-19. Sequenced by immunoSEQ multiplex PCR; TCRdb stores in-frame clones only, minus some. The sample has about 270,000 clones, roughly 86% seen once. The source material was peripheral blood. The receptors come from a middle-aged man who had recovered from COVID-19.

CDR3 residues: CASSVPGRQPNTGELFF. CDR3 in DNA: TGTGCCAGCAGCGTCCCAGGGCGTCAACCGAACACCGGGGAGCTGTTTTTT. V gene TRBV9 combines with J gene TRBJ2-2; D is perhaps TRBD1 (5 bases). CDR3 length: 17 amino acids. With 2 bases removed from V and 0 bases from J, the gap between germline ends came to 14 bases. The germline V gene encodes CDR1 SGDLS and CDR2 YYNGEE.

V gene TRBV5-4 combines with J gene TRBJ1-2; a weak D match, TRBD1 (6 bases). Germline V gene sequence: CDR1 SGHNT, CDR2 YYREEE (reference sequence). Trimming took off 2 bases at V and 2 bases at J, with 10 bases between the two ends. The CDR3 covers 14 residues. The DNA for the CDR3 is TGTGCCAGCAGCTTTAGCAGGGGAAACTATGGCTACACCTTC. Protein product: CASSFSRGNYGYTF.

This chain links TRBV5-6 with TRBJ1-4; 9 bases match TRBD1. Germline V gene lookup returns CDR1 SGHDT and CDR2 YYEEEE. The CDR3 spans 17 residues. Germline trimming cut 0 bases from V and 3 bases from J; bases unmatched to any gene: 6. CDR3 coding DNA: TGTGCCAGCAGCTTGGTAGGACAGGGGTTTGCTAATGAAAAACTGTTTTTT. This sequence encodes CASSLVGQGFANEKLFF.

The chain uses TRBV6-4 and TRBJ2-5; 8 positions match TRBD1. J was trimmed by 0 bases and V by 4 bases; bases with no gene match: 10. This CDR3 is built from 17 residues. Germline CDR1 is MRHNA and CDR2 is SNTAGT. The CDR3 loop reads CASSGQGKQKYQETQYF. DNA for the CDR3: TGTGCCAGCAGTGGACAGGGGAAGCAGAAGTACCAAGAGACCCAGTACTTC.

CDR3 bases: TGTGCCAGCAGCGTAGTCGGTTCCGATACGCAGTATTTT. The encoded protein is CASSVVGSDTQYF. The chain recombines TRBV9 with TRBJ2-3, with D unresolved. V was trimmed by 0 bases and J by 6 bases, leaving 8 bases between them. This CDR3 spans 13 amino acids. Germline V gene lookup returns CDR1 SGDLS and CDR2 YYNGEE.

This chain uses TRBV7-2 with TRBJ1-4, with D tentatively TRBD1 (5 bases). V was trimmed by 0 bases and J by 0 bases, leaving 8 bases between them. CDR1 is SGHTA and CDR2 is FQGNSA in the germline V gene. The CDR3 spans 16 residues. CDR3 protein: CASSLAGRATNEKLFF. Here the CDR3 DNA reads TGTGCCAGCAGCTTAGCTGGCAGGGCAACTAATGAAAAACTGTTTTTT.

The chain combines TRBV5-4 with TRBJ2-3; 13 bases are a match to TRBD2. The CDR3 is made up of 16 amino acids. J gave up 4 bases and V 3 bases, and 5 bases lay outside the gene matches. CDR1 SGHNT and CDR2 YYREEE come from the germline V gene (reference sequence). The CDR3 loop is CASSSRLAGGSDTQYF. The CDR3 bases are TGTGCCAGCAGCTCCAGACTAGCGGGAGGCTCAGATACGCAGTATTTT.

This clone was observed once. The chain joins TRBV4-1 to TRBJ2-4, with TRBD1 matching over 7 bases. The germline gives CDR1 MGHRA, CDR2 YSYEKL. The J segment lost 0 bases and the V segment lost 1 base, leaving 3 bases of the junction unmatched. CDR3 length equals 16 residues. The CDR3 reads CASSQGGQRAKNIQYF. The CDR3 DNA is TGCGCCAGCAGCCAAGGGGGACAGCGAGCCAAAAACATTCAGTACTTC.

The chain couples TRBV2 to TRBJ1-5, with TRBD1 matching 10 bases. The CDR3 totals 13 residues. Trimming took 5 bases from V and 6 from J; bases not matched to a gene: 1. Germline V gives CDR1 SNHLY, CDR2 FYNNEI. Here the CDR3 reads CASSRDRGQPQHF. The CDR3, as DNA: TGTGCCAGCAGTAGGGACAGGGGTCAGCCCCAGCATTTT.

The rearrangement joins TRBV28 to TRBJ2-2, with D maybe TRBD1 (5 bases). The CDR3 length is 14 residues. Germline values: CDR1 MDHEN, CDR2 SYDVKM. V lost 11 bases and J 6 bases, leaving 19 bases between the germline ends. DNA of the CDR3: TGTGCCGGTGGACAATCTCACAACGCCGGGGAGCTGTTTTTT. Residues: CAGGQSHNAGELFF.

The chain uses TRBV4-2 and TRBJ2-7; a weak D match, TRBD1 (6 bases). Germline-derived CDR1 and CDR2 are LGHNA and YNFKEQ. Trimming shortened V by 1 base and J by 3 bases, and 13 bases separated the two germline ends. CDR3 length: 15 amino acids. In nucleotides, the CDR3 is TGTGCCAGCAGCCAAGCCTTACAGGGAGTCTACGAGCAGTACTTC. As protein: CASSQALQGVYEQYF.

The V gene is TRBV6-5, the J gene TRBJ2-6; maybe TRBD1 (6 bases). This CDR3 is 15 amino acids long. Germline CDR1 reads MNHEY; CDR2 reads SVGAGI. Trimming took 6 bases from V and 4 from J, leaving 13 bases between them. This CDR3 is CASRKQGTGANVLTF. CDR3 nucleotide sequence: TGTGCCAGCAGAAAACAGGGAACCGGGGCCAACGTCCTGACTTTC.

The chain links TRBV4-2 to TRBJ2-1, with 10 bases aligning to TRBD2. The CDR3 covers 15 residues. J lost 6 bases, V lost 4 bases, and 6 bases had no gene match. The germline V gene has CDR1 LGHNA and CDR2 YNFKEQ. The CDR3 DNA sequence: TGTGCCAGCAGCCGGAACCTAGCGGGAGTCAATGAGCAGTTCTTC. Translating gives CASSRNLAGVNEQFF.

The gene calls are TRBV12-3 or TRBV12-4 and TRBJ2-7, with a weak D call TRBD2 (5 bases). The CDR3 has 11 residues. Trimming shortened V by 3 bases and J by 5 bases, and 5 bases separated the two germline ends. The CDR3: CASSLEDEQYF. The DNA of the CDR3 is TGTGCCAGCAGTTTGGAGGACGAGCAGTACTTC.

The gene calls are TRBV7-2 and TRBJ2-6, with unresolved D. V lost 3 bases to trimming and J lost 0 bases, with 6 bases between them. Germline loops: CDR1 SGHTA, CDR2 FQGNSA. This CDR3 is 15 amino acids long. CDR3 coding DNA: TGTGCCAGCAGCTTGACTTTCTCTGGGGCCAACGTCCTGACTTTC. This gives the protein CASSLTFSGANVLTF.

In this sample, this clone turned up once. The V and J genes are TRBV29-1 and TRBJ2-3, with D possibly matching TRBD2 (5 bases). This CDR3 has 13 residues. Trimming took off 8 bases at V and 4 bases at J, with 16 bases between the two ends. From germline, CDR1 is SQVTM and CDR2 ANQGSEA. DNA of the CDR3: TGCAGCATTAGGAGGCTAGCCGCAGATACGCAGTATTTT. This codes for CSIRRLAADTQYF.

The CDR3 DNA sequence: TGCACCAGGTTTAGCGGATTCACAGATACGCAGTATTTT. Translating it yields CTRFSGFTDTQYF. V and J are TRBV1 and TRBJ2-3; TRBD2 is the table's D call and was not checked against the DNA. TRBV1 is an annotated pseudogene. The CDR3 is 13 residues long.

V is TRBV6-5 and J is TRBJ2-7, with TRBD2 matching over 8 bases. Germline assignment: CDR1 MNHEY and CDR2 SVGAGI. The CDR3 loop spans 15 amino acids. Trimming at V came to 6 bases and at J to 6 bases, leaving 13 bases not matched to a gene. The CDR3 here is CASSPQGGRFGEQYF. CDR3 nucleotides: TGTGCCAGCAGCCCCCAGGGCGGGAGGTTTGGCGAGCAGTACTTC.

The table lists this clone with a few counts. The rearrangement joins TRBV6-5 to TRBJ1-6; tentative D call: TRBD1 (6 bases). With 6 bases removed from V and 7 bases from J, the gap between germline ends came to 16 bases. Germline V lookup: CDR1 MNHEY, CDR2 SVGAGI. The CDR3 extends over 15 amino acids. In nucleotides, the CDR3 is TGTGCCAGCAGGGTTGGGACGAGGGGGAATTCACCCCTCCACTTT. It codes for CASRVGTRGNSPLHF.

The chain recombines TRBV14 with TRBJ1-1; no firm D call. The CDR3 is 13 amino acids. From germline, CDR1 is SGHDN and CDR2 FVKESK. V was cut by 5 bases and J by 0 bases, with 7 bases left in between. The CDR3 DNA sequence: TGTGCCAGCAGCAGGACTATGAACACTGAAGCTTTCTTT. Its protein product is CASSRTMNTEAFF. Full variable domain (remainder filled in from reference TRBV14 and TRBJ1-1): EAGVTQFPSHSVIEKGQTVTLRCDPISGHDNLYWYRRVMGKEIKFLLHFVKESKQDESGMPNNRFLAERTGGTYSTLKVQPAELEDSGVYFCASSRTMNTEAFFGQGTRLTVV.

The chain uses TRBV7-2 and TRBJ2-7, with D hard to call. The CDR3 totals 14 residues. Trimming left V 4 bases short and J 0 bases short, with 10 bases between. Germline V CDR1 and CDR2: SGHTA, FQGNSA. The CDR3 sequence is CASSSRQASYEQYF. CDR3 DNA sequence: TGTGCCAGCAGCTCCCGCCAGGCCTCCTACGAGCAGTACTTC.

Only one count was recorded for this clone. The V call is TRBV29-1, the J call TRBJ1-3; D ambiguous. Between the trimmed V and J ends, which lost 3 bases and 4 bases, there was a span of 16 bases. The germline V gene has CDR1 SQVTM and CDR2 ANQGSEA. The CDR3 runs to 15 residues. The CDR3 coding sequence is TGCAGCGTTGAGGCTTACCAGGCGAACGGAAACACCATATATTTT. This gives the protein CSVEAYQANGNTIYF.

The rearrangement joins TRBV12-5 to TRBJ2-1; D gene uncertain. The germline V and J ends were trimmed by 3 bases and 4 bases, with 4 bases remaining between them. CDR1 and CDR2 from the germline V gene are LGHNT and FRNRAP. CDR3 size: 12 residues. Here the CDR3 reads CASGFEYNEQFF. The CDR3 nucleotides read TGTGCTAGTGGTTTTGAGTACAATGAGCAGTTCTTC.

This rearrangement joins TRBV19 to TRBJ1-5; a possible D gene is TRBD1 (5 bases). Germline V gene data show CDR1 as LNHDA and CDR2 as SQIVND (reference sequence). V lost 1 base and J lost 2, with 12 bases in between. The CDR3 covers 16 residues. As DNA, the CDR3 is TGTGCCAGTAGTATAGTCCAGGGTTTAGGCAATCAGCCCCAGCATTTT. Translation: CASSIVQGLGNQPQHF.

The chain employs TRBV19 and TRBJ2-1, with D perhaps matching TRBD1 (8 bases). V was pared by 4 bases and J by 4 bases, with 14 bases between. CDR3 size: 15 residues. Germline-derived CDR1 and CDR2 are LNHDA and SQIVND (reference sequence). The CDR3 DNA reads TGTGCCAGTAGTACCCACAGGGGGGGGTACAATGAGCAGTTCTTC. Its protein product is CASSTHRGGYNEQFF.

This clone was detected only a few times. The chain links TRBV29-1 to TRBJ2-3; the match to TRBD1 covers 10 bases. This CDR3 contains 16 residues. V was clipped by 3 bases and J by 1 base; unmatched bases: 7. CDR1 and CDR2 from the germline V gene are SQVTM and ANQGSEA. CDR3 bases: TGCAGCGTTGAGTTGGGGGACAGGGGAGGCACAGATACGCAGTATTTT. It is translated as CSVELGDRGGTDTQYF.

The chain links TRBV7-2 to TRBJ2-1; the D gene is possibly TRBD2 (7 bases). This CDR3 has 13 amino acids. Trimming left V 5 bases short and J 9 bases short, with 14 bases between. Germline-derived CDR1 and CDR2 are SGHTA and FQGNSA. The CDR3 DNA follows: TGTGCCAGCAGCGGGAGGGGGAGGGGTGAGCAGTTCTTC. Protein sequence: CASSGRGRGEQFF. The full variable domain, rest sourced from reference TRBV7-2 and TRBJ2-1, is GAGVSQSPSNKVTEKGKDVELRCDPISGHTALYWYRQSLGQGLEFLIYFQGNSAPDKSGLPSDRFSAERTGGSVSTLTIQRTQQEDSAVYLCASSGRGRGEQFFGPGTRLTVL.